The clone carrying this T cell receptor (beta chain) appeared a few times. Synthesis of TCR cDNA relied on 5'RACE template switching, which attached a universal primer site and UMIs. TCRdb analysed the 5' RACE reads with MiXCR anew, one entry per CDR3 protein. The data show about 260,000 distinct CDR3 sequences, 3.6% seen once. The source of the sample is a study of T cells after yellow fever vaccination. The TCR was taken from a man aged 18 to 30 who received the YFV17D yellow fever vaccine. Material: PBMCs, obtained 15 days after the yellow fever booster vaccination.

CDR3: CASSQLGGRADTQYF. CDR3 bases: TGTGCCAGCAGCCAGCTGGGAGGTCGCGCAGATACGCAGTATTTT. J is TRBJ2-3 and V is TRBV4-2; tentative D call: TRBD2 (6 bases). With 3 bases removed from V and 4 bases from J, the gap between germline ends came to 14 bases. The CDR3 runs to 15 residues. In germline, CDR1 is LGHNA, CDR2 YNFKEQ.